A single sample gave rise to the 22 T cell receptor beta chains below, sequenced in a study of blood T cells in healthy people across ages. PCR was performed a second time for about 6 to 12 cycles using a sample-barcoded 5' primer and a J-beta primer mix. TCRdb ran MiXCR on the 5' RACE reads and lists one entry per CDR3 protein. The table shows over 600,000 distinct CDR3 sequences, with 40% to 45% occurring only once. The material sequenced was blood. These receptors all stem from a man of 80 years or more in good health.

This clonotype showed up just a few times. The chain has TRBV10-3 and TRBJ2-3; TRBD2 matches 8 bases. Germline CDR1 is ENHRY and CDR2 is SYGVKD. V gave up 0 bases and J gave up 1 base; unmatched junction bases: 6. The CDR3 extends over 17 amino acids. CDR3 sequence: CAISESRVAGRTDTQYF. The CDR3 bases are TGTGCCATCAGTGAGTCGAGGGTAGCGGGGCGCACAGATACGCAGTATTTT.

The chain couples TRBV19 to TRBJ2-5, with a tentative D call TRBD1 (6 bases). The CDR3 has 14 residues. The V end was cut by 2 bases, the J end by 6 bases, with 13 bases between. The V gene's germline CDR1 is LNHDA and CDR2 SQIVND (reference sequence). CDR3 region: CASSISAGEKTQYF. The CDR3 nucleotides are TGTGCCAGTAGTATATCCGCAGGGGAGAAGACCCAGTACTTC.

The chain joins TRBV2 to TRBJ1-6, with TRBD1 matching 7 bases. The CDR3 loop spans 14 amino acids. Germline V CDR1 and CDR2: SNHLY, FYNNEI. V lost 4 bases and J lost 7; bases outside the gene matches: 4. CDR3 loop: CASSGDSGNSPLHF. The CDR3 coding sequence is TGTGCCAGCAGTGGGGACAGTGGCAATTCACCCCTCCACTTT. Based on the CDR3 plus reference TRBV2 and TRBJ1-6, the full variable domain is EPEVTQTPSHQVTQMGQEVILRCVPISNHLYFYWYRQILGQKVEFLVSFYNNEISEKSEIFDDQFSVERPDGSNFTLKIRSTKLEDSAMYFCASSGDSGNSPLHFGNGTRLTVT.

This clonotype was seen only a few times. This chain links TRBV4-2 with TRBJ2-5, with D tentatively TRBD1 or TRBD2 (6 bases each). CDR3 length equals 15 residues. Germline loops: CDR1 LGHNA, CDR2 YNFKEQ. Trimming took off 0 bases at V and 8 bases at J, with 16 bases between the two ends. The CDR3 coding sequence is TGTGCCAGCAGCCAAGATTTGGAGGGGGAGCGAACCCAGTACTTC. It yields the protein CASSQDLEGERTQYF.

The genes are TRBV7-3 and TRBJ2-2; D may be TRBD2 (7 bases). The length of the CDR3 is 15 residues. Germline CDR1 SGHTA, CDR2 FQGTGA. V dropped 5 bases and J dropped 4 bases, with 14 bases sitting between them. CDR3 sequence reads: CASSTNREGTGELFF. The CDR3, as DNA: TGTGCCAGCAGCACTAACAGGGAGGGCACCGGGGAGCTGTTTTTT.

This clonotype has just a few counts. CDR3 loop: CSAPWGQGGDEQYF. CDR3 DNA: TGCAGTGCTCCCTGGGGCCAGGGGGGGGACGAGCAGTACTTC. The V gene is TRBV20-1, the J gene TRBJ2-7; either TRBD1 or TRBD2 may supply D (7 bases each). V was shortened by 5 bases and J by 5 bases, with 19 bases between the two germline ends. CDR1 and CDR2 from the germline V gene are DFQATT and SNEGSKA (reference sequence). The CDR3 loop spans 14 amino acids.

A note on this clonotype: A much larger clone lies one base from this, so it may be a read error. V is TRBV28 and J is TRBJ2-6, with a possible D match to TRBD1 (5 bases). Germline values: CDR1 MDHEN, CDR2 SYDVKM. This CDR3 region has 12 residues. The CDR3 spells CASRGGANVPTF. The CDR3 nucleotides read TGTGCCAGCAGGGGTGGGGCCAACGTCCCGACTTTC. The variable domain in full, with the rest retrieved from reference TRBV28 and TRBJ2-6, is DVKVTQSSRYLVKRTGEKVFLECVQDMDHENMFWYRQDPGLGLRLIYFSYDVKMKEKGDIPEGYSVSREKKERFSLILESASTNQTSMYLCASRGGANVPTFGAGSRLTVL.

The chain carries TRBV7-8 and TRBJ1-5, with TRBD1 as a possible D gene (6 bases). Germline CDR1 is SGHVS and CDR2 is FQNEAQ. V was trimmed by 2 bases and J by 6 bases, leaving 23 bases between them. The CDR3 consists of 18 residues. CDR3 in amino acids: CASSLKGVRGGMGQPQHF. The CDR3 nucleotides are TGTGCCAGCAGCTTAAAGGGGGTGAGGGGCGGCATGGGTCAGCCCCAGCATTTT. Based on the CDR3 plus reference TRBV7-8 and TRBJ1-5, the full variable domain is GAGVSQSPRYKVAKRGQDVALRCDPISGHVSLFWYQQALGQGPEFLTYFQNEAQLDKSGLPSDRFFAERPEGSVSTLKIQRTQQEDSAVYLCASSLKGVRGGMGQPQHFGDGTRLSIL.

The chain carries TRBV5-1 and TRBJ2-3; the D gene is possibly TRBD2 (5 bases). This CDR3 comprises 13 residues. Germline V gene lookup returns CDR1 SGHRS and CDR2 YFSETQ. Trimming shortened V by 7 bases and J by 0 bases, and 9 bases separated the two germline ends. CDR3 sequence: CASGSSSTDTQYF. The CDR3 coding sequence is TGCGCCAGCGGGAGCTCGAGCACAGATACGCAGTATTTT.

The chain is built from TRBV11-2 and TRBJ2-7; TRBD2 agrees at 14 bases. In germline, CDR1 is SGHAT, CDR2 FQNNGV. Trimming removed 5 bases from V and 7 bases from J; junction bases left unmatched: 10. This CDR3 has 16 residues. CDR3 region: CASSALTSGRGNEQYF. Written as DNA, the CDR3 is TGTGCCAGCAGCGCCTTGACTAGCGGGAGGGGTAATGAGCAGTACTTC.

This chain joins TRBV7-9 and TRBJ2-1; no clear D gene. The V end lost 4 bases, the J end lost 10 bases, and 8 bases lay between the germline ends. This CDR3 has 11 residues. CDR1 is SEHNR, CDR2 FQNEAQ, per germline (reference sequence). CDR3 residues: CASSWPGEQFF. For the CDR3, the DNA is TGTGCCAGCAGCTGGCCGGGCGAGCAGTTCTTC.

J is TRBJ2-2 and V is TRBV27, with D perhaps TRBD1 (5 bases). The V end lost 3 bases, the J end lost 5 bases, and 19 bases lay between the germline ends. The CDR3 extends over 17 amino acids. Germline V gives CDR1 MNHEY, CDR2 SMNVEV (reference sequence). CDR3: CASSFGQGALRTGELFF. For the CDR3, the DNA is TGTGCCAGCAGTTTCGGGCAGGGCGCGTTGAGAACCGGGGAGCTGTTTTTT.

This clonotype was detected only a few times. The rearrangement uses TRBV7-9 and TRBJ1-4; 7 nucleotides line up with TRBD1. The germline CDR1 and CDR2 sequences are SEHNR and FQNEAQ (reference sequence). Losses at the gene ends were 0 bases for V and 8 bases for J; bases not matched to a gene: 0. The CDR3 covers 13 residues. As DNA, the CDR3 is TGTGCCAGCAGCTTAGCACAGGGGGAAAAACTGTTTTTT. Translation gives CASSLAQGEKLFF. Filled out from reference TRBV7-9 and TRBJ1-4, the complete variable domain reads DTGVSQNPRHKITKRGQNVTFRCDPISEHNRLYWYRQTLGQGPEFLTYFQNEAQLEKSRLLSDRFSAERPKGSFSTLEIQRTEQGDSAMYLCASSLAQGEKLFFGSGTQLSVL.

This CDR3 is CAISDAGRTVYEQYF. The CDR3 DNA follows: TGTGCCATCAGTGACGCAGGACGGACCGTCTACGAGCAGTACTTC. V gene TRBV10-3 combines with J gene TRBJ2-7; D is undetermined. Trimming removed 3 bases from V and 3 bases from J, with 15 bases in between. Germline CDR1 reads ENHRY; CDR2 reads SYGVKD. The CDR3 length is 15 residues.

The chain employs TRBV12-3 or TRBV12-4 and TRBJ1-1, with D hard to call. The CDR3 runs to 14 residues. With 6 bases removed from V and 3 bases from J, the gap between germline ends came to 14 bases. CDR3 nucleotide sequence: TGTGCCAGCAGCCCCCGAGGTGGGGACACTGAAGCTTTCTTT. Its protein is CASSPRGGDTEAFF.

This chain links TRBV20-1 with TRBJ1-1; tentatively, D is TRBD1 (5 bases). The CDR3 sequence is 14 residues long. The germline V and J ends were trimmed by 6 bases and 3 bases, with 17 bases remaining between them. CDR1 is DFQATT, CDR2 SNEGSKA, per germline (reference sequence). The CDR3 protein is CSAPREGLDTEAFF. In DNA, the CDR3 is TGCAGTGCCCCCCGGGAGGGGCTGGACACTGAAGCTTTCTTT.

This clonotype occurred once. This chain links TRBV5-1 with TRBJ2-5, with 14 positions matching TRBD2. Germline CDR1 SGHRS, CDR2 YFSETQ. This CDR3 has 16 amino acids. V lost 3 bases and J lost 5; bases outside the gene matches: 6. The CDR3 DNA is TGCGCCAGCAGCTCCGGACTAGCGGGGGGTTTTGAGACCCAGTACTTC. Translation: CASSSGLAGGFETQYF.

This clonotype was observed a few times. The V and J genes are TRBV6-2 or TRBV6-3 and TRBJ2-7; 8 nucleotides align to TRBD1. The CDR3 runs to 16 residues. The V gene end was trimmed by 6 bases and the J gene end by 0 bases; junction bases not matched to a gene: 10. Germline V gives CDR1 MNHEY, CDR2 SVGEGT. DNA of the CDR3: TGTGCCAGCAGGGGACAGGTGAAACTACGCTCCTACGAGCAGTACTTC. Translating gives CASRGQVKLRSYEQYF.

This clonotype was counted ten times or more. This chain links TRBV7-3 with TRBJ2-4, with D possibly being TRBD2 (5 bases). Germline CDR1 SGHTA, CDR2 FQGTGA. V lost 2 bases to trimming and J lost 14 bases, with 16 bases between them. This CDR3 spans 13 amino acids. CDR3 nucleotide sequence: TGTGCCAGCAGCTTAGACTATGTCTCGGTTAAGTACTTC. Protein: CASSLDYVSVKYF.

About this clonotype: Being one base from a much bigger clone, this may be a read error. The chain links TRBV3-1 to TRBJ2-4; 8 bases align to TRBD2. V lost 1 base to trimming and J lost 12 bases; unmatched junction nucleotides: 5. Germline V gives CDR1 LGHDT, CDR2 YNNKEL (reference sequence). This CDR3 is 13 amino acids long. CDR3 sequence reads: CASSQGRGTSQYF. For the CDR3, the DNA is TGTGCCAGCAGCCAAGGGCGGGGGACTAGTCAGTACTTC.

This clonotype came up a few times. V gene TRBV7-2 combines with J gene TRBJ2-7, with 9 bases matching TRBD1. The ends lost 6 bases at V and 7 bases at J; junction bases unmatched: 4. CDR3 length equals 12 residues. Per the germline V gene, CDR1 is SGHTA and CDR2 is FQGNSA. The CDR3 coding sequence is TGTGCCAGCAGGTCGGGACAGGGAGAGCAGTACTTC. Encoded protein: CASRSGQGEQYF.

The chain links TRBV10-3 to TRBJ1-1, with a possible D match to TRBD1 (5 bases). With 10 bases removed from V and 5 bases from J, the gap between germline ends came to 23 bases. CDR1 is ENHRY, CDR2 SYGVKD, per germline. This CDR3 is 15 amino acids long. Written as DNA, the CDR3 is TGTGCCACCCACCATGGGACCGCTATCGATACTGAAGCTTTCTTT. Its protein is CATHHGTAIDTEAFF.